This T cell receptor beta chain was documented in a study of T cells in Graves' hyperthyroidism and ophthalmopathy. This clonotype was observed many times. The TCR beta CDR3 regions underwent amplification using RNA transcripts as the source. The HTBI primer set drove a first-round RT-PCR of the TCR CDR3. TCRdb analysed the multiplex PCR reads with MiXCR anew, one entry per CDR3 protein. The table records around 800,000 distinct CDR3 sequences, 38% of them present only once. V was trimmed by 7 bases and J by 4 bases, leaving 22 bases between them. The CDR3 loop spans 16 amino acids. Germline-derived CDR1 and CDR2 are MGHDK and SYGVNS.

This chain uses TRBV25-1 with TRBJ1-2, with D tentatively TRBD1 (5 bases). The sample was blood. This receptor was obtained from a man aged 18 to 29 with Graves' hyperthyroidism. CDR3 in amino acids: CASTPNADGTSYGYTF. The DNA of the CDR3 is TGTGCCAGCACCCCGAACGCGGACGGGACTTCCTATGGCTACACCTTC.